The present TCR beta chain was sequenced within a study of shared T cell receptors in the human thymus. V shed 4 bases and J shed 7 bases, with 17 bases lying between them. The CDR3 consists of 14 residues. Per the germline V gene, CDR1 is SGHDT and CDR2 is YYEEEE. The table came from immunoSEQ multiplex PCR; TCRdb's copy has only in-frame clones and leaves some out. The data show some 640,000 clones, with around 87% seen just once and roughly 0.0089% held by the top ten. The same data also went into a second study, on human thymus T cells. As that study records: Healthy Finnish infants undergoing corrective surgery for congenital heart defects were the donors. During corrective heart surgery, resections were taken, and the thymus tissue came from them.

The TCR was taken from a boy under two years old with a congenital heart defect. The specimen was thymocytes. The V gene is TRBV5-6, the J gene TRBJ1-2, with a weak D call TRBD1 (6 bases). CDR3 nucleotide sequence: TGTGCCAGCAGCCGGGGGGCCATTCGGGGTGGCTACACCTTC. Translated: CASSRGAIRGGYTF.